This record looks at one T cell receptor beta chain sequence and its context. Its antigen remains unknown. The data are from a study of Ad26.COV2.S vaccination and SARS-CoV-2 variants. Study-wide background: Donor joined the COV1001 Ad26.COV2.S trial arm. Intramuscular Ad26.COV2.S at 5x10^10 or 1x10^11 viral particles.

V was cut by 4 bases and J by 5 bases, with 12 bases left in between. From germline, CDR1 is SGHRS and CDR2 YFSETQ. The CDR3 totals 13 residues. Points from the study as a whole: In vaccinated individuals, spike-specific CD8+ and CD4+ T cell responses reportedly displayed substantial breadth.

The protocol was immunoSEQ multiplex PCR, while the TCRdb copy is restricted to in-frame clones and leaves out a portion. The sample includes hundreds of thousands of clones, 89% seen only once; the top ten take over 2.5%. Regarding treatment: some 20 received Ad26.COV2.S at low or high dose, single or two shots; several received placebo; per-sample allocation not given. Each sample was drawn 63 days after the first injection (of vaccine or placebo). The receptor was derived from a person aged 18-65 years who received the Ad26.COV2.S COVID-19 vaccine or a placebo. The V and J genes are TRBV5-1 and TRBJ2-5; D perhaps matches TRBD1 (6 bases). The starting material was peripheral blood, obtained in a trial of Ad26.COV2.S vaccine versus placebo. The CDR3 nucleotides read TGCGCCAGCAGCCCGACAGGCGCTGAGACCCAGTACTTC. Its protein product is CASSPTGAETQYF.